This TCR beta chain appears in the sequencing data of a study of cytomegalovirus exposure and HLA in healthy donors (TCRdb year 2017). Study-level background: An earlier analysis of some 500 of the donors reported approximately 300 Gb of sequence data and 117 million unique TCR beta sequences from 150 million to 200 million T cells. About five DR-DQ haplotypes were handled as single units for association and clustering, since linkage in the cohort was strong. Genome-wide SNP genotypes for about 65% of the 666 donors were used in a later genetic analysis, which treated that subset as a discovery cohort. HLA typing covered class I and class II loci at four-digit resolution. Among the roughly 370 genotyped donors, around 81% belonged to the genetic ancestry cluster associated with self-reported Caucasian donors. Along with the roughly 670-subject first cohort, a separate validation cohort of around 120 different subjects was used. In the later analysis, no new phenotypic data were used to find candidate immune exposures; instead, reliance was placed on TCR beta sequences and their occurrence across donors. Across approximately 400 genotyped donors of the cohort, an average of roughly 230,000 unique TCR beta nucleotide sequences per donor were sequenced, and 15% to 20% of those sequences were non-productive. The study profiled the T cell repertoires of hundreds of subjects by immunosequencing and related them to cytomegalovirus serostatus. An earlier analysis of 587 of the donors used high-throughput TCR beta sequencing to judge whether each TCR beta V gene segment behaved as functional or pseudogenic. Donor age, sex, ethnicity and CMV serostatus were collected together with the repertoire data. A later analysis re-examined previously published TCR beta repertoires from just over 650 donors and added high-resolution HLA genotyping to investigate patterns of TCR occurrence. Typing coverage varied by locus: about 620-640 donors for A, B, C, DRB1 and DQB1; some 520 for DQA1; about 600 for DPA1; 400 to 480 for DPB1. The study aimed to test whether signatures of past pathogen exposure could be identified by cataloging public T cell receptors. To predict cytomegalovirus infection status, the study combined high-throughput TCR immunosequencing, statistical association of individual TCRs with disease status, and machine learning. Roughly 300 gigabases of sequencing data and roughly 80 million unique TCR sequences made up an early release that covered some 640 HLA-typed donors. Every discovery cohort repertoire had been produced on one sequencing platform.

The cohort consisted of hundreds of healthy bone marrow donors. At the time of sampling, all cohort members were nominally healthy, though unrecorded immune exposures were likely present. The donor tested CMV seronegative and was one of the 352 seronegative cohort members. Each donor provided a peripheral blood sample, and peripheral blood mononuclear cells were used for TCR beta sequencing. The Qiagen DNeasy Blood Extraction Kit was used to extract genomic DNA from the blood cell samples. The CDR3 holds 15 amino acids from the cysteine to the phenylalanine. Solely the CDR3 DNA is kept, with 45 bases framed from the first base. CDR1 MDHEN and CDR2 SYDVKM are derived from the germline V gene. Compared with germline, V lacks 6 bases and J lacks 0 bases; bases without a gene match: 5. The receptor library was made with the immunoSEQ multiplex PCR assay. A mixture of 60 forward primers for TCR Vbeta segments and 13 reverse primers for TCR Jbeta segments was used in the multiplex PCR. The CDR3 region of rearranged TCR beta genes was amplified from genomic DNA with a multiplex PCR assay. On the Illumina HiSeq System, the amplified TCR beta libraries were sequenced as 87-base-pair reads. Per the source publication's procedure: A later analysis counted about 76 million unique TCR beta chains across the 650 to 700 repertoires, and some 11 million of these chains were shared by at least two donors. Raw reads were error-corrected and collapsed into unique sequences by a nearest-neighbor algorithm in which closely related sequences were merged to remove PCR and sequencing errors. CDR3 sequences were aligned to IMGT reference sequences to assign V, D and J gene segments. For a sequence to be retained, a match of at least six nucleotides was required to both a V gene segment and a J gene segment. Rearrangements were classified as productive when the CDR3 lacked stop codons and remained in frame with V and J, and all other rearrangements were classified as non-productive. Following IMGT convention, CDR3 was defined as the stretch from the second conserved V-encoded cysteine up to the conserved J-encoded phenylalanine. Sequences without an unambiguous match to a single V gene segment were excluded from the earlier analysis of 587 of the donors. In an earlier analysis of almost 600 of the donors, a V segment was called functional when productive rearrangements were above 56.7%, and segregating when the standard deviation between donors exceeded 5%. To diagnose cytomegalovirus status from the catalog of TCR beta chain sequences, a statistical classification framework was built. A later analysis assigned V and J genes by comparing TCR nucleotide sequences with IMGT/GENE-DB human TR gene sequences. Using the TCRdist pipeline, a later analysis assigned CDR3 sequences along with most-parsimonious VDJ recombination scenarios. In a later analysis, each TCR beta chain was defined by its CDR3 amino acid sequence together with its V-gene family, and reads lacking a unique V-gene family were excluded. In a later analysis, fewer than 600 highly shared, low-generation-probability nucleotide sequences were removed to address suspected cross-contamination and a sequencing artifact. In a later analysis, a clonal expansion index was calculated for each public chain from normalized within-repertoire ranks of inferred template counts. Generation probabilities in a later analysis came from a VDJ recombination model fitted to out-of-frame rearrangements, and those results were checked against IGoR. Hypergeometric tests were used in a later analysis to score TCR-TCR, TCR-HLA and TCR-CMV co-occurrence, with a repertoire-size bias correction applied to the TCR pairs. False discovery rates were estimated in a later analysis by permuting HLA or CMV assignments 20 times. A later analysis grouped co-occurring TCRs with DBSCAN, adding TCRdist sequence similarity when clustering within HLA-allele-positive subsets. Repertoires with fewer than 30,000 or more than 120,000 public chains, plus five repertoires with anomalous nucleotide sharing, were excluded from co-occurrence clustering. This is the immuneACCESS table as TCRdb keeps it, with only in-frame sequences that have V and J called. A part of the clones is gone; compared with another copy, unresolved V genes explain less than half, and the rest is unexplained. V, J and clone size were drawn from that table, and D and trimming were deduced from the DNA. Counted in this sample were 100,000 to 150,000 clones; 78% of them appeared once. Approximately 3.9% of the sample rests with the top ten.

General study outcomes and caveats: A later analysis found that HLA-associated TCR beta chains were more clonally expanded and had lower generation probabilities than equally common non-associated chains. Broadly in line with IMGT annotations, most TCR beta V segments showed up in productive rearrangements about 87% or about 30% of the time in an earlier analysis of several hundred of the donors. An association between a missense DCLRE1C variant and V-gene and J-gene trimming of TCR beta chains was found in a later genetic analysis and replicated in an independent cohort. Correlated functional status among segregating V segments might reflect linkage disequilibrium, but an unknown experimental factor could not be ruled out. Three of the identified cytomegalovirus-associated TCR beta chains were confirmed in vitro to be specific for cytomegalovirus antigens. Sequencing depth was assumed to be roughly uniform across donors in the presence/absence analyses, though that assumption may not hold. Because HLA typing was unavailable for some donors at each locus, only the typed subset was used in association tests. A further reported finding was that TCR beta sequences accurately predicted the HLA-A and HLA-B alleles for most subjects in the first cohort. The only immune exposure information available for the cohort was CMV serostatus. According to a later genetic analysis, donors in an Asian-associated ancestry cluster had fewer N-insertions in productive TCRs than the approximately 650-donor mean. The study listed 164 TCR beta chains as associated with cytomegalovirus. When HLA alleles, especially DR and DQ, strongly co-occurred, attributing TCR associations to individual alleles was difficult. Over 15 rarely observed V segments, including chromosome 9 orphons, were excluded from the earlier analysis of some 590 of the donors because counts were too low. The cohort was sequenced for TCR beta chains only, and without alpha or paired-chain data the features that could be detected were limited. While some public TCRs were present in many individuals, most TCR sequences turned up only very rarely across donors. Several of the top co-occurrence clusters appeared to be linked to parvovirus B19, influenza, CMV and Epstein-Barr virus, according to a later analysis. The 87-base-pair reads could not distinguish some IMGT-functional V segments, including TRBV6-2 and TRBV6-3, so those segments were excluded. According to a later analysis, most CMV-associated TCR beta chains appeared to be HLA-restricted, and the HLA associations seemed to be driven largely by CMV exposure. In a later analysis, TCR association rates were found to vary across HLA loci, with the most associated TCRs seen for DRB1 alleles and the fewest for HLA-C alleles. Specific HLA alleles were associated with 16,951 TCR beta sequences at a false discovery rate of 0.05 in a later analysis. Cytomegalovirus status was reported to be diagnosed by the classifier with high specificity and sensitivity in both the original and validation cohorts. According to the authors, the approach could potentially be generalized to other disease states and immunological phenotypes. A cluster of highly shared sequence variants was judged likely to be a technical artifact of the sequencing pipeline.

There are a few counts of this clone. What antigen it recognizes has not been identified. Base-call qualities are not available, and no considerably larger clone is one nucleotide away. This receptor was obtained from a man aged 40-49 years in good health and CMV-seronegative. The chain uses TRBV28 and TRBJ1-3; 7 of the junction bases match TRBD1. The sequenced sample consisted of PBMCs. The bases read TGTGCCAGCAGGGGGGACAGAAACTCTGGAAACACCATATATTTT. It is translated as CASRGDRNSGNTIYF.